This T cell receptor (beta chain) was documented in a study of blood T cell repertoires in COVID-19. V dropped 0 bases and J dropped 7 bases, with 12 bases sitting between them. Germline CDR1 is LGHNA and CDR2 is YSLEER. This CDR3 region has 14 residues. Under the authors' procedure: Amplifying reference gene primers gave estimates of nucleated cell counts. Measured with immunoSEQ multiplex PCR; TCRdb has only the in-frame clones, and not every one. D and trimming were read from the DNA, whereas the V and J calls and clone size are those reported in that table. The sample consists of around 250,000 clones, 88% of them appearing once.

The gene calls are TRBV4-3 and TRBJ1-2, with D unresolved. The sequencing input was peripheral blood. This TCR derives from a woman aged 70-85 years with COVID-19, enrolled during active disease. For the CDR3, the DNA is TGCGCCAGCAGCCAAGATCGCTGGGCTGGTGGCTACACCTTC. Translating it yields CASSQDRWAGGYTF.